The clone carrying this T cell receptor (beta chain) was picked up a small number of times. The sample is drawn from a study of identical twins. Germline V gene lookup returns CDR1 MNHNY and CDR2 SVGAGI (reference sequence). With 7 bases clipped from V and 8 bases from J, the junction kept 7 bases outside the gene matches. The CDR3 is made up of 13 amino acids. TCRdb re-derived calls from the 5' RACE reads in MiXCR, one entry per CDR3 protein. The table has about 790,000 distinct CDR3 sequences, 15% to 20% seen once; the top ten hold around 13%. These records were also assigned to another study, of T cells expressing NK-cell markers. That work adds: With respect to HCMV, most of the eight sequenced donors were seropositive, and one was seronegative. CD8+ T cells in 5 or 6 donors included dominant NKG2C+ clonotypes at roughly 1.0-7.5%. The CD3+CD56-NKG2C+ fraction of a few donors was likewise dominated by these clonotypes.

The sample was PBMCs. This chain links TRBV6-6 with TRBJ1-4, with 7 bases matching TRBD1. The receptor was isolated from a woman aged 18-29 years in good health. For the CDR3, the DNA is TGTGCCAGCATTCAGGGACAGCGAGAAAAACTGTTTTTT. Translated: CASIQGQREKLFF.